The following is a T cell receptor (beta chain) sequence with its context. This record belongs to a study of shared clonotypes between healthy human individuals. Germline assignment: CDR1 MNHNS and CDR2 SASEGT. Trimming removed 6 bases from V and 3 bases from J; junction bases left unmatched: 7. The CDR3 has 15 residues. Produced via immunoSEQ multiplex PCR; TCRdb's table is partial and in-frame only. The sample has around 480,000 clones, over 75% seen once; the top ten hold around 13%. The source is a woman aged 40 to 50 in good health. Some clones in this sample may be carry-over from other donors' samples. Material: PBMCs. This sequence joins TRBV6-1 and TRBJ2-3; 9 nucleotides agree with TRBD2. The CDR3 is CASSRLAGSTDTQYF. The CDR3 DNA reads TGTGCCAGCAGCCGGCTAGCGGGGTCTACAGATACGCAGTATTTT.